The rows below give T cell receptor beta chains drawn from one sample of a study of shared clonotypes between healthy human individuals. Repertoires were generated with immunoSEQ multiplex PCR, while TCRdb's copy carries only in-frame clones and drops some. The sample lists about 2 million clones, 85% to 95% occurring once. The material sequenced was naive CD8+ T cells sorted from blood. The source is a man aged 18 to 30 in good health. Both conserved end residues are part of each CDR3. The D gene is left open where the match is weak. Clone size, where shown, is once, few, many, or a class for clones that have expanded.

clone_size: .
d_call: TRBD1
v_call: TRBV7-9
j_call: TRBJ2-7
cdr3_nt: TGTGCCAGCAGCCGCGGACAGGGAGACTACGAGCAGTACTTC
cdr3_aa: CASSRGQGDYEQYF

clone_size: .
d_call: TRBD1
v_call: TRBV7-6
j_call: TRBJ2-7
cdr3_nt: TGTGCCAGCAGCCCGGGACAGAGGTCCTACGAGCAGTACTTC
cdr3_aa: CASSPGQRSYEQYF

clone_size: .
d_call: .
v_call: TRBV5-1
j_call: TRBJ2-3
cdr3_nt: TGCGCCAGCAGCTGGCGTGGGGGGCTCACAGATACGCAGTATTTT
cdr3_aa: CASSWRGGLTDTQYF

clone_size: .
d_call: .
v_call: TRBV7-6
j_call: TRBJ1-1
cdr3_nt: TGTGCCAGCAGCCCGTTGGGGGGGGGCACTGAAGCTTTCTTT
cdr3_aa: CASSPLGGGTEAFF

clone_size: .
d_call: TRBD2
v_call: TRBV6-5
j_call: TRBJ2-7
cdr3_nt: TGTGCCAGCAACTTACTAGCGGGAGGACCCTACGAGCAGTACTTC
cdr3_aa: CASNLLAGGPYEQYF

clone_size: .
d_call: TRBD1
v_call: TRBV7-9
j_call: TRBJ1-2
cdr3_nt: TGTGCCAGCAACTCCGGGACAGGGGAATATGGCTACACCTTC
cdr3_aa: CASNSGTGEYGYTF

clone_size: .
d_call: TRBD2
v_call: TRBV19
j_call: TRBJ2-1
cdr3_nt: TGTGCCAGTAGTTACGTAGCGGGAGGGCCCAGCGAGCAGTTCTTC
cdr3_aa: CASSYVAGGPSEQFF

clone_size: .
d_call: TRBD1
v_call: TRBV2
j_call: TRBJ2-7
cdr3_nt: TGTGCCAGCAGTGATCAGGGGGCCGAGCAGTACTTC
cdr3_aa: CASSDQGAEQYF

clone_size: .
d_call: TRBD1
v_call: TRBV11-2
j_call: TRBJ1-2
cdr3_nt: TGTGCCAGCAGCTTACTTCCGGGACAGGGATCAAGTAGGGGCTACACCTTC
cdr3_aa: CASSLLPGQGSSRGYTF

clone_size: .
d_call: .
v_call: TRBV4-3
j_call: TRBJ2-7
cdr3_nt: TGCGCCAGCAGCCAAGAACTCAGGACCCACGAGCAGTACTTC
cdr3_aa: CASSQELRTHEQYF

clone_size: .
d_call: .
v_call: TRBV7-9
j_call: TRBJ2-1
cdr3_nt: TGTGCCAGCAGCTTAAAAATCGGAGGGATGGATGAGCAGTTCTTC
cdr3_aa: CASSLKIGGMDEQFF

clone_size: once
d_call: TRBD2
v_call: TRBV19
j_call: TRBJ2-2
cdr3_nt: TGTGCCAGTAGTTCGACTAGCGGGAGCGACACCGGGGAGCTGTTTTTT
cdr3_aa: CASSSTSGSDTGELFF

clone_size: .
d_call: .
v_call: TRBV7-9
j_call: TRBJ2-1
cdr3_nt: TGTGCCAGCAGCTTAGTCAGCGCCCGTAATGAGCAGTTCTTC
cdr3_aa: CASSLVSARNEQFF

clone_size: .
d_call: TRBD2
v_call: TRBV6-1
j_call: TRBJ2-7
cdr3_nt: TGTGCCAGCAGTGAGAGACTAGCGGGGGGATACGAGCAGTACTTC
cdr3_aa: CASSERLAGGYEQYF

clone_size: once
d_call: .
v_call: TRBV2
j_call: TRBJ1-6
cdr3_nt: TGTGCCAGCAGTGGAAGTGCCGGGACCGGAGGAATGAATTCACCCCTCCACTTT
cdr3_aa: CASSGSAGTGGMNSPLHF

clone_size: .
d_call: TRBD1
v_call: TRBV27
j_call: TRBJ2-7
cdr3_nt: TGTGCCAGCAGTTTACTGGGGACAGGGGTAACCTACGAGCAGTACTTC
cdr3_aa: CASSLLGTGVTYEQYF

clone_size: .
d_call: TRBD1
v_call: TRBV6-5
j_call: TRBJ2-3
cdr3_nt: TGTGCCAGCAGTAAATCGACAGGGGTGACAGATACGCAGTATTTT
cdr3_aa: CASSKSTGVTDTQYF

clone_size: once
d_call: TRBD2
v_call: TRBV19
j_call: TRBJ2-7
cdr3_nt: TGTGCCAGTAGTATCCCCCCAGGTAGCGGGGGGATATACGAGCAGTACTTC
cdr3_aa: CASSIPPGSGGIYEQYF

clone_size: .
d_call: .
v_call: TRBV28
j_call: TRBJ1-2
cdr3_nt: TGTGCCAGCAGTTTAGACTCCCTAGGAGGCTACACCTTC
cdr3_aa: CASSLDSLGGYTF

clone_size: .
d_call: TRBD1
v_call: TRBV14
j_call: TRBJ2-3
cdr3_nt: TGTGCCAGCAGCCAATTAGGGGGCTTGGGGGATACGCAGTATTTT
cdr3_aa: CASSQLGGLGDTQYF

clone_size: once
d_call: .
v_call: TRBV6-5
j_call: TRBJ1-1
cdr3_nt: TGTGCCAGCAGTTACTATCGGGGGGGTAACACTGAAGCTTTCTTT
cdr3_aa: CASSYYRGGNTEAFF

clone_size: .
d_call: TRBD1
v_call: TRBV19
j_call: TRBJ2-7
cdr3_nt: TGTGCCAGTAGTATACAGGGGGCCAGCTACGAGCAGTACTTC
cdr3_aa: CASSIQGASYEQYF

clone_size: .
d_call: .
v_call: TRBV11-2
j_call: TRBJ1-4
cdr3_nt: TGTGCCAGCAGCTTAGATTACGGGTCTATTAATGAAAAACTGTTTTTT
cdr3_aa: CASSLDYGSINEKLFF

clone_size: .
d_call: .
v_call: TRBV7-9
j_call: TRBJ2-7
cdr3_nt: TGTGCCAGCAGCTTACCCAAAACAGGGATCTCCTACGAGCAGTACTTC
cdr3_aa: CASSLPKTGISYEQYF

clone_size: .
d_call: .
v_call: TRBV28
j_call: TRBJ2-3
cdr3_nt: TGTGCCAGCAGTTCCGATCCTAGCACAGATACGCAGTATTTT
cdr3_aa: CASSSDPSTDTQYF

clone_size: .
d_call: .
v_call: TRBV20-1
j_call: TRBJ2-1
cdr3_nt: TGCAGTGCTAGACAGGTTGGAGAGCAGTTCTTC
cdr3_aa: CSARQVGEQFF

clone_size: .
d_call: TRBD1
v_call: TRBV30
j_call: TRBJ2-7
cdr3_nt: TGTGCCTTGACAGGGGACGGCGAGCAGTACTTC
cdr3_aa: CALTGDGEQYF

clone_size: .
d_call: .
v_call: TRBV10-2
j_call: TRBJ2-5
cdr3_nt: TGCGCCAGCAGTGAGACCGGTCTCCAAGAGACCCAGTACTTC
cdr3_aa: CASSETGLQETQYF

clone_size: .
d_call: .
v_call: TRBV4-1
j_call: TRBJ2-7
cdr3_nt: TGCGCCAGCAGCCATAGAACAACAGACGCCTACGAGCAGTACTTC
cdr3_aa: CASSHRTTDAYEQYF

clone_size: once
d_call: .
v_call: TRBV25-1
j_call: TRBJ1-4
cdr3_nt: TGTGCCAGCAGTGAATGGGACACCCAGGGGAAAACTAATGAAAAACTGTTTTTT
cdr3_aa: CASSEWDTQGKTNEKLFF

clone_size: .
d_call: TRBD2
v_call: TRBV11-2
j_call: TRBJ2-5
cdr3_nt: TGTGCCAGCAGCTTATTCCGGGGGGGCCCTGGGGAGACCCAGTACTTC
cdr3_aa: CASSLFRGGPGETQYF

clone_size: .
d_call: TRBD2
v_call: TRBV9
j_call: TRBJ2-7
cdr3_nt: TGTGCCAGCAGCGTAGCGGGAGGCCCGACCTACGAGCAGTACTTC
cdr3_aa: CASSVAGGPTYEQYF

clone_size: .
d_call: TRBD1
v_call: TRBV10-2
j_call: TRBJ1-2
cdr3_nt: TGCGCCAGCAGTGAGTCGAAGACAGGGGGCGACTATGGCTACACCTTC
cdr3_aa: CASSESKTGGDYGYTF

clone_size: few
d_call: .
v_call: TRBV11-2
j_call: TRBJ1-5
cdr3_nt: TGTGCCAGCGGCCTCGGGAGCAATCAGCCCCAGCATTTT
cdr3_aa: CASGLGSNQPQHF

clone_size: few
d_call: .
v_call: TRBV29-1
j_call: TRBJ1-2
cdr3_nt: TGCAGCGTTGAGTCACCAGGCCTCGCGTATGGCTACACCTTC
cdr3_aa: CSVESPGLAYGYTF

clone_size: .
d_call: .
v_call: TRBV5-4
j_call: TRBJ2-7
cdr3_nt: TGTGCCAGCAGCTTGGGCAGGGGGGCATCCTACGAGCAGTACTTC
cdr3_aa: CASSLGRGASYEQYF

clone_size: .
d_call: .
v_call: TRBV19
j_call: TRBJ2-5
cdr3_nt: TGTGCCAGTAGTATAAAGGACTGGGGGAGTCTGGAGACCCAGTACTTC
cdr3_aa: CASSIKDWGSLETQYF

clone_size: .
d_call: .
v_call: TRBV30
j_call: TRBJ2-7
cdr3_nt: TGTGCCTGGAGTCAAGCGGCATGGCTCTACGAGCAGTACTTC
cdr3_aa: CAWSQAAWLYEQYF

clone_size: .
d_call: .
v_call: TRBV4-3
j_call: TRBJ1-3
cdr3_nt: TGCGCCAGCAGCCAAGATGGGGGTGCGGGAAACACCATATATTTT
cdr3_aa: CASSQDGGAGNTIYF

clone_size: .
d_call: TRBD1
v_call: TRBV7-2
j_call: TRBJ1-2
cdr3_nt: TGTGCCAGCAGCATCGCCGGGACAGGGGATGGCTACACCTTC
cdr3_aa: CASSIAGTGDGYTF

clone_size: .
d_call: .
v_call: TRBV5-1
j_call: TRBJ2-3
cdr3_nt: TGCGCCAGCAGCTTGTCTAGTGCCCCCTGGTCAGATACGCAGTATTTT
cdr3_aa: CASSLSSAPWSDTQYF

clone_size: once
d_call: .
v_call: TRBV29-1
j_call: TRBJ1-1
cdr3_nt: TGCAGCGTTGAAGAGGCGAACATGAACACTGAAGCTTTCTTT
cdr3_aa: CSVEEANMNTEAFF